Shown below are 23 T cell receptor beta chains from a single sample sequenced in a study of blood T cell repertoires in COVID-19. The data were produced by immunoSEQ multiplex PCR, yet TCRdb's version contains in-frame clones alone and is incomplete. Of approximately 140,000 clones listed, about four fifths are singletons. Sequenced sample: peripheral blood. Receptor source: a woman of 80 years or more with acute or convalescent COVID-19.

The chain has TRBV5-1 and TRBJ2-3; perhaps TRBD2 as D (5 bases). This CDR3 comprises 15 residues. Trimming removed 4 bases from V and 2 bases from J, with 14 bases in between. Germline-derived CDR1 and CDR2 are SGHRS and YFSETQ. In DNA, the CDR3 is TGCGCCAGCAGCCCAATTGAGGGCCCCACAGATACGCAGTATTTT. Its translation is CASSPIEGPTDTQYF.

As concerns this clone: One end of the junction is discordant with germline, which a read error may explain. V gene TRBV7-7 combines with J gene TRBJ2-5, with 9 bases matching TRBD2. CDR1 and CDR2 from the germline V gene are SSHAT and FNYEAQ (reference sequence). The CDR3 is 15 amino acids. CDR3 residues: CASSSLAGPQETQYF. In nucleotides, the CDR3 is TGTGCTAGCAGCTCTCTAGCGGGACCTCAAGAGACCCAGTACTTC.

This chain uses TRBV15 with TRBJ2-7, with D possibly matching TRBD2 (5 bases). Trimming shortened V by 1 base and J by 1 base, and 11 bases separated the two germline ends. From germline, CDR1 is LNHNV and CDR2 YYDKDF (reference sequence). This CDR3 spans 15 amino acids. CDR3 in amino acids: CATSRGWGVSYEQYF. CDR3 coding DNA: TGTGCCACCAGCAGAGGTTGGGGAGTATCCTACGAGCAGTACTTC.

The chain couples TRBV7-9 to TRBJ2-7; 7 bases map to TRBD1. CDR1 and CDR2 from the germline V gene are SEHNR and FQNEAQ (reference sequence). The CDR3 is made up of 15 amino acids. Trimming took 5 bases from V and 3 from J; bases not matched to a gene: 10. The CDR3 region has the DNA TGTGCCAGCAGCCCACGGGACAGTTCTTTCTACGAGCAGTACTTC. Protein product: CASSPRDSSFYEQYF. The full variable domain, completed using reference TRBV7-9 and TRBJ2-7, is DTGVSQNPRHKITKRGQNVTFRCDPISEHNRLYWYRQTLGQGPEFLTYFQNEAQLEKSRLLSDRFSAERPKGSFSTLEIQRTEQGDSAMYLCASSPRDSSFYEQYFGPGTRLTVT.

This clone appeared a single time. This chain uses TRBV5-1 with TRBJ2-4; 8 nucleotides line up with TRBD1. Germline lookup yields CDR1 SGHRS and CDR2 YFSETQ. The V gene end was trimmed by 4 bases and the J gene end by 12 bases; junction bases not matched to a gene: 6. The CDR3 runs 12 residues. Here the CDR3 DNA reads TGCGCCAGCAGCGTAACAGGGGGACCTCAGTACTTC. Amino acid sequence: CASSVTGGPQYF.

The J gene is TRBJ1-4, the V gene TRBV6-5; the D gene is possibly TRBD1 (6 bases). Germline values: CDR1 MNHEY, CDR2 SVGAGI. Trimming shortened V by 6 bases and J by 10 bases, and 15 bases separated the two germline ends. The CDR3 runs to 13 residues. The CDR3 region has the DNA TGTGCCAGCAGAGTACAGGGCTTGGGAAAACTGTTTTTT. Translating gives CASRVQGLGKLFF.

V and J are TRBV7-2 and TRBJ1-2; D is possibly TRBD1 (6 bases). The germline CDR1 and CDR2 sequences are SGHTA and FQGNSA. V was shortened by 5 bases and J by 1 base, with 8 bases between the two germline ends. The CDR3 spans 13 residues. The CDR3 DNA sequence: TGTGCCAGCAGCCAGGACAGTAACTATGGCTACACCTTC. This sequence encodes CASSQDSNYGYTF. Filled out from reference TRBV7-2 and TRBJ1-2, the complete variable domain reads GAGVSQSPSNKVTEKGKDVELRCDPISGHTALYWYRQSLGQGLEFLIYFQGNSAPDKSGLPSDRFSAERTGGSVSTLTIQRTQQEDSAVYLCASSQDSNYGYTFGSGTRLTVV.

The chain carries TRBV5-1 and TRBJ2-7; perhaps TRBD2 as D (6 bases). The germline CDR1 and CDR2 sequences are SGHRS and YFSETQ. The length of the CDR3 is 16 residues. V shed 0 bases and J shed 0 bases, with 13 bases lying between them. CDR3 in amino acids: CASSLGSSASSYEQYF. CDR3 coding DNA: TGCGCCAGCAGCTTGGGATCTAGCGCGAGCTCCTACGAGCAGTACTTC.

This chain's CDR3 is CASSLGRVPEKLFF. CDR3 coding DNA: TGCGCCAGCAGCCTTGGGAGGGTTCCTGAAAAACTGTTTTTT. The rearrangement uses TRBV4-3 and TRBJ1-4; D unresolved. CDR3 length: 14 residues. Looked up from germline, CDR1 is LGHNA and CDR2 is YSLEER. V lost 4 bases, J lost 7 bases, and 13 bases lay in between.

J is TRBJ1-5 and V is TRBV6-6; no reliable D call. V was cut by 5 bases and J by 11 bases, with 10 bases left in between. The germline V gene has CDR1 MNHNY and CDR2 SVGAGI (reference sequence). The CDR3 has 11 amino acids. CDR3 bases: TGTGCCAGCAGTAAACTCAATTCCCAGCATTTT. It translates to CASSKLNSQHF.

This clone was seen just once. This chain joins TRBV5-1 and TRBJ1-5; D is ambiguous. The length of the CDR3 is 16 residues. The germline CDR1 and CDR2 sequences are SGHRS and YFSETQ. Trimming stripped 4 bases from V and 0 bases from J, with 14 bases between. In DNA form, the CDR3 reads TGCGCCAGCAGCATTCTACCGGGATCTAGCAATCAGCCCCAGCATTTT. It specifies CASSILPGSSNQPQHF.

The rearrangement links TRBV5-5 to TRBJ2-3, with 9 bases that match TRBD2. With V trimmed by 4 bases and J by 4 bases, 4 bases remained unmatched. Per germline, CDR1 SGHKS and CDR2 YYEKEE (reference sequence). This CDR3 comprises 14 residues. CDR3 residues: CASSQRGAADTQYF. CDR3 nucleotides: TGTGCCAGCAGCCAGCGGGGGGCGGCAGATACGCAGTATTTT.

The gene calls are TRBV5-6 and TRBJ1-2, with 8 bases identical to TRBD1. CDR3 length equals 13 residues. CDR1 and CDR2 from the germline V gene are SGHDT and YYEEEE. The ends lost 5 bases at V and 5 bases at J; junction bases unmatched: 5. This CDR3 is CASRRRQGYGYTF. The CDR3 region has the DNA TGTGCCAGCAGACGAAGACAGGGGTATGGCTACACCTTC.

This clone occurred once. V is TRBV21-1 and J is TRBJ2-4; the D call TRBD1 from the table was never checked on the DNA. TRBV21-1 is designated a pseudogene. The CDR3 loop spans 17 amino acids. CDR3 residues: CASSVRDRAMGKNIQYF. DNA for the CDR3: TGTGCCAGCAGCGTGCGGGACAGGGCGATGGGCAAAAACATTCAGTACTTC.

The rearrangement uses TRBV19 and TRBJ1-2, with a weak D call TRBD1 (6 bases). This CDR3 has 14 residues. Germline CDR1 LNHDA, CDR2 SQIVND (reference sequence). The germline V and J ends were trimmed by 6 bases and 8 bases, with 19 bases remaining between them. CDR3 sequence reads: CASSPPPDRRGYTF. The CDR3 DNA sequence: TGTGCCAGTAGCCCACCCCCGGACAGACGCGGCTACACCTTC.

The rearrangement links TRBV11-2 to TRBJ1-5; the D gene is possibly TRBD1 (5 bases). The CDR3 is made up of 15 amino acids. V lost 3 bases and J lost 2, with 11 bases in between. Germline V gives CDR1 SGHAT, CDR2 FQNNGV. The DNA of the CDR3 is TGTGCCAGCAGCTTCGGGGGGACGGGCAATCAGCCCCAGCATTTT. Its translation is CASSFGGTGNQPQHF.

The chain uses TRBV18 and TRBJ1-5; no clear D gene. Looked up from germline, CDR1 is KGHSH and CDR2 is LQKENI. V was shortened by 1 base and J by 0 bases, with 7 bases between the two germline ends. The CDR3 is 15 residues long. The CDR3 loop reads CASSPQQSSNQPQHF. For the CDR3, the DNA is TGTGCCAGCTCACCACAACAGAGTAGCAATCAGCCCCAGCATTTT.

This chain connects TRBV6-2 or TRBV6-3 to TRBJ2-1, with 8 bases identical to TRBD1. The trim removed 4 bases at V and 4 bases at J, leaving 9 bases unmatched. CDR3 length equals 16 residues. The germline CDR1 and CDR2 sequences are MNHEY and SVGEGT. Here the CDR3 reads CASSSARQGTYNEQFF. The CDR3 DNA reads TGTGCCAGCAGTTCCGCCCGACAGGGGACATACAATGAGCAGTTCTTC.

V is TRBV2 and J is TRBJ2-7; the match to TRBD1 covers 8 bases. The germline V gene has CDR1 SNHLY and CDR2 FYNNEI. The V segment lost 7 bases and the J segment 4 bases; nucleotides outside the gene matches: 12. This CDR3 contains 15 residues. CDR3 nucleotide sequence: TGTGCCAGCAACCTAATGACAGGGGCCCCATACGAGCAGTACTTC. Its translation: CASNLMTGAPYEQYF.

The rearrangement joins TRBV6-9 to TRBJ1-2, with 7 bases aligning to TRBD1. The CDR3 loop spans 14 amino acids. Germline V gene lookup returns CDR1 MNHGY and CDR2 SVAAGI. Trimming removed 1 base from V and 4 bases from J; junction bases left unmatched: 3. CDR3 in amino acids: CASSYCRDSYGYTF. The CDR3 DNA follows: TGTGCCAGCAGTTATTGCCGGGACAGCTATGGCTACACCTTC.

This clone was observed a single time. The chain employs TRBV5-6 and TRBJ2-3; a possible D gene is TRBD2 (5 bases). Trimming left V 2 bases short and J 0 bases short, with 16 bases between. The germline V gene encodes CDR1 SGHDT and CDR2 YYEEEE. This CDR3 contains 17 residues. CDR3 sequence: CASSFWTGRLSTDTQYF. For the CDR3, the DNA is TGTGCCAGCAGCTTTTGGACTGGCCGCCTTAGCACAGATACGCAGTATTTT.

The chain links TRBV19 to TRBJ1-5; tentative D call: TRBD1 (6 bases). CDR3 length equals 13 residues. V was shortened by 5 bases and J by 4 bases, with 9 bases between the two germline ends. Germline CDR1 LNHDA, CDR2 SQIVND (reference sequence). The CDR3 region is CASSEQGNQPQHF. DNA of the CDR3: TGTGCCAGTAGTGAACAGGGAAATCAGCCCCAGCATTTT.

The rearrangement links TRBV15 to TRBJ1-2; 9 nucleotides line up with TRBD1. Germline trimming cut 2 bases from V and 6 bases from J; bases unmatched to any gene: 4. The CDR3 is 14 amino acids. Germline V gene data show CDR1 as LNHNV and CDR2 as YYDKDF (reference sequence). DNA for the CDR3: TGTGCCACCAGCAGACAACAGGGGGCTGATGGCTACACCTTC. Its translation: CATSRQQGADGYTF.